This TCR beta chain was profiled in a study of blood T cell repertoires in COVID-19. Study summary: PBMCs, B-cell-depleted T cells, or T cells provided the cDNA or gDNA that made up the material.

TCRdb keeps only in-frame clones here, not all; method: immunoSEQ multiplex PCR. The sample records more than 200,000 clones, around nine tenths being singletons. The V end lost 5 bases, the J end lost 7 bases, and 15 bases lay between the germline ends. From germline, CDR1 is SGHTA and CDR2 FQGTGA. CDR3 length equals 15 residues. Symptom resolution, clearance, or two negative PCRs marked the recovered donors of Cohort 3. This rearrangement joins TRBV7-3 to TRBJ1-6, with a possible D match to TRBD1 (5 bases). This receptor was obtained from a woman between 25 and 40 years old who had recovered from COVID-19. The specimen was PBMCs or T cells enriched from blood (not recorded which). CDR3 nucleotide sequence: TGTGCCAGCAGCCCCCACGGGACTGGCAATTCACCCCTCCACTTT. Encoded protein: CASSPHGTGNSPLHF.